This entry lists 18 T cell receptor beta chains sequenced from one sample in a study of post-analysis software for immune sequencing data. The TCR beta cDNA libraries contained unique molecular identifiers. One entry per CDR3 protein, called by TCRdb with MiXCR from the PCR reads. The sample includes 820,000 or so distinct CDR3 sequences, about 53% of them seen just once. Study-wide results and caveats: Controls had lower frequencies than patients of roughly five TRBV segments, which included TRBV5-6, TRBV5-1 and TRBV20-1.

The antigens for these receptors are not known. The sequenced material came from blood. The source of these receptors is a girl aged 10-17 years with multiple sclerosis.

CDR3 coding DNA: TGCGCCAGCAGCATATCCGGGACTAGCTATGAGCAGTTCTTC. Its protein product is CASSISGTSYEQFF. The V and J genes are TRBV5-1 and TRBJ2-1; TRBD2 agrees at 9 bases. The V segment lost 4 bases and the J segment 8 bases; nucleotides outside the gene matches: 7. Germline-derived CDR1 and CDR2 are SGHRS and YFSETQ. The CDR3 has 14 residues.

The chain employs TRBV15 and TRBJ2-3, with 7 bases matching TRBD2. After removal of 8 bases from V and 0 bases from J, the junction contained 2 bases not matched to a gene. CDR3 length equals 13 residues. CDR1 and CDR2 from the germline V gene are LNHNV and YYDKDF (reference sequence). CDR3 in amino acids: CATRGGSTDTQYF. The CDR3 nucleotides are TGTGCCACCCGCGGGGGTAGCACAGATACGCAGTATTTT. Complete variable domain (other parts from reference TRBV15 and TRBJ2-3): DAMVIQNPRYQVTQFGKPVTLSCSQTLNHNVMYWYQQKSSQAPKLLFHYYDKDFNNEADTPDNFQSRRPNTSFCFLDIRSPGLGDTAMYLCATRGGSTDTQYFGPGTRLTVL.

This clonotype has more than one count but fewer than ten. V and J are TRBV20-1 and TRBJ2-4, with TRBD2 matching over 7 bases. V lost 2 bases, J lost 7 bases, and 2 bases stayed unmatched. The CDR3 length is 12 residues. Germline V gene sequence: CDR1 DFQATT, CDR2 SNEGSKA (reference sequence). The CDR3 sequence: CSARREANIQYF. The DNA of the CDR3 is TGCAGTGCTAGACGGGAGGCCAACATTCAGTACTTC.

V is TRBV12-3 or TRBV12-4 and J is TRBJ2-7; the D gene could be TRBD1 or TRBD2 (5 bases each). The CDR3 is 14 residues long. V was trimmed by 3 bases and J by 5 bases, leaving 14 bases between them. The CDR3 sequence is CASSFNGRENEQYF. CDR3 bases: TGTGCCAGCAGTTTCAACGGCAGGGAGAACGAGCAGTACTTC.

This clonotype was counted once. The chain carries TRBV4-1 and TRBJ1-5; D ambiguous. The germline CDR1 and CDR2 sequences are MGHRA and YSYEKL. Trimming pared 3 bases from V and 4 bases from J, leaving 25 bases between. CDR3 size: 19 residues. The DNA of the CDR3 is TGCGCCAGCAGCCAGCAAACCACAGCCGGCGGACCTGGGAATCAGCCCCAGCATTTT. This encodes CASSQQTTAGGPGNQPQHF.

In its sample, this clonotype was seen a few times. The V and J genes are TRBV5-6 and TRBJ2-2, with 10 bases fitting TRBD1. This CDR3 spans 15 amino acids. Germline CDR1 SGHDT, CDR2 YYEEEE. V shed 3 bases, J shed 3 bases, and the junction held 2 bases outside the gene matches. The CDR3 here is CASSYGTGDTGELFF. CDR3 nucleotides: TGTGCCAGCAGCTATGGGACAGGGGACACCGGGGAGCTGTTTTTT.

This clonotype was counted between two and nine times. The J gene is TRBJ2-7, the V gene TRBV6-5; 7 bases map to TRBD1. The CDR3 is 12 residues long. CDR1 and CDR2 (germline): MNHEY, SVGAGI. Unmatched junction bases numbered 3, after V lost 7 bases and J lost 3 bases. The chain's CDR3 is CASKGALYEQYF. CDR3 nucleotide sequence: TGTGCCAGCAAGGGGGCCCTCTACGAGCAGTACTTC.

The rearrangement joins TRBV7-2 to TRBJ2-3, with D perhaps TRBD1 (6 bases). The CDR3 runs to 18 residues. Trimming stripped 1 base from V and 1 base from J, with 18 bases between. Germline CDR1 SGHTA, CDR2 FQGNSA. The CDR3 loop is CASSLVGHSPSRTDTQYF. In DNA, the CDR3 is TGTGCCAGCAGCTTAGTGGGACATTCGCCCTCCCGCACAGATACGCAGTATTTT.

The CDR3 DNA is TGCAGCGGTCACAGGGATGGTGAGCAGTTCTTC. Translation gives CSGHRDGEQFF. The genes are TRBV29-1 and TRBJ2-1, with TRBD1 as a possible D gene (6 bases). This CDR3 is 11 amino acids long. Germline V gene data show CDR1 as SQVTM and CDR2 as ANQGSEA. V dropped 7 bases and J dropped 9 bases, with 13 bases sitting between them.

The chain recombines TRBV4-2 with TRBJ1-2; 7 bases fit TRBD1. V dropped 2 bases and J dropped 4; count of bases not matched to a gene: 4. Germline CDR1 and CDR2: LGHNA and YNFKEQ. The CDR3 is 14 residues long. CDR3: CASSQTTGSYGYTF. For the CDR3, the DNA is TGTGCCAGCAGCCAAACGACAGGGAGCTATGGCTACACCTTC.

V and J are TRBV6-4 and TRBJ2-5, with D possibly matching TRBD1 (5 bases). The CDR3 runs to 15 residues. V was trimmed by 3 bases and J by 0 bases, leaving 11 bases between them. Germline V gives CDR1 MRHNA, CDR2 SNTAGT. The CDR3 DNA follows: TGTGCCAGCAGTGAACAGGCCTCGTACCAAGAGACCCAGTACTTC. It is translated as CASSEQASYQETQYF.

The genes are TRBV20-1 and TRBJ2-7; D unresolved. The germline CDR1 and CDR2 sequences are DFQATT and SNEGSKA (reference sequence). V was pared by 0 bases and J by 4 bases, with 16 bases between. The CDR3 loop spans 15 amino acids. Here the CDR3 DNA reads TGCAGTGCTAGAGAGGCAGCGTTTATGGCTTACGAGCAGTACTTC. Encoded protein: CSAREAAFMAYEQYF.

This clonotype was seen more than once but under ten times. This chain links TRBV29-1 with TRBJ2-1; 10 positions agree with TRBD2. CDR1 SQVTM and CDR2 ANQGSEA come from the germline V gene. The CDR3 contains 15 residues. V trimming: 4 bases; J trimming: 0 bases; junction bases outside the gene matches: 3. This CDR3 reads CSVASGSDSYNEQFF. CDR3 in DNA: TGCAGCGTTGCTAGCGGGAGTGACTCCTACAATGAGCAGTTCTTC.

The rearrangement joins TRBV20-1 to TRBJ2-7; 7 bases line up with TRBD2. The end of the DNA aligns better with TRBJ2-5, so the J call may be wrong. This CDR3 spans 13 amino acids. Germline CDR1 is DFQATT and CDR2 is SNEGSKA (reference sequence). In DNA, the CDR3 is TGCAGTCAAAAGGGCGGGAGCTCGAAGACCCAGTACTTC. This encodes CSQKGGSSKTQYF.

The genes are TRBV29-1 and TRBJ1-5, with D tentatively TRBD1 (5 bases). The CDR3 contains 13 residues. The V gene's germline CDR1 is SQVTM and CDR2 ANQGSEA. Trimming cost V 3 bases and J 5 bases, with 11 bases left between them. CDR3 nucleotides: TGCAGCGTTGATATGGGGGGGGATCAGCCCCAGCATTTT. Translated, it gives CSVDMGGDQPQHF.

The chain joins TRBV9 to TRBJ2-3; TRBD2 aligns across 7 bases. The CDR3 totals 15 residues. J was trimmed by 4 bases and V by 0 bases; bases with no gene match: 5. Per germline, CDR1 SGDLS and CDR2 YYNGEE. CDR3 in DNA: TGTGCCAGCAGCGTAGAGAGCGGGGACTCAGATACGCAGTATTTT. Protein: CASSVESGDSDTQYF.

This clonotype was counted a few times. This rearrangement joins TRBV14 to TRBJ1-2; 9 bases match TRBD1. V shed 3 bases, J shed 7 bases, and the junction held 9 bases outside the gene matches. CDR1 is SGHDN, CDR2 FVKESK, per germline. The CDR3 loop spans 15 amino acids. DNA for the CDR3: TGTGCCAGCAGCCAGCTAACCGGGACAGGGACTGGCTACACCTTC. Protein product: CASSQLTGTGTGYTF.

This clonotype appeared a few times. The gene calls are TRBV29-1 and TRBJ2-5; D is possibly TRBD1 (6 bases). Per germline, CDR1 SQVTM and CDR2 ANQGSEA. With 7 bases removed from V and 5 bases from J, the gap between germline ends came to 17 bases. This CDR3 region has 13 residues. The CDR3 region has the DNA TGCAGCGGACGGACAGCGGCATGGGAGACCCAGTACTTC. It yields the protein CSGRTAAWETQYF.